These T cell receptor beta chains were read from a single sample in a study of T-cell reconstitution after alpha-beta-depleted transplantation in children. TCRdb reprocessed the PCR reads with MiXCR, giving one entry per CDR3 protein. This sample has about 640,000 distinct CDR3 sequences, with around a sixth found just once. The material was PBMCs from the stem cell graft donor, obtained from the stem cell graft. These receptors all come from a human donor who donated a stem cell graft to a child with acute myeloid leukemia. CDR3s include the opening cysteine and the closing phenylalanine or tryptophan.

TRBJ2-5 | 8 | TRBV29-1 | CSVGTQYF
TRBJ1-4 | 13 | TRBV12-3/TRBV12-4 | CASSLFFGEKLFF
TRBJ2-3 | 14 | TRBV20-1 | CSATLAGQVDTQYF
TRBJ1-1 | 13 | TRBV5-1 | CASSEIQTTEAFF
TRBJ1-5 | 12 | TRBV12-3/TRBV12-4 | CASSALYQPQHF
TRBJ1-5 | 15 | TRBV20-1 | CSAREDRSSNQPQHF
TRBJ2-5 | 15 | TRBV5-1 | CASSRFQVPQETQYF
TRBJ1-1 | 14 | TRBV29-1 | CSASRGRSNTEAFF
TRBJ1-5 | 15 | TRBV20-1 | CSARGGGGGGQPQHF
TRBJ2-3 | 16 | TRBV6-1 | CASSEAQGRRTDTQYF
TRBJ1-1 | 15 | TRBV6-5 | CASSYMRGANTEAFF
TRBJ2-1 | 17 | TRBV4-3 | CASSRGQGAPTANEQFF
TRBJ2-1 | 15 | TRBV20-1 | CSARLTSGNLDEQFF
TRBJ2-3 | 15 | TRBV20-1 | CSASEPGRRSDTQYF
TRBJ2-3 | 17 | TRBV29-1 | CSVGDRERAAWTDTQYF
TRBJ1-1 | 13 | TRBV20-1 | CSASQGGNLEAFF
TRBJ2-1 | 14 | TRBV12-3/TRBV12-4 | CASSPMKSGYEQFF
TRBJ1-4 | 18 | TRBV5-5 | CASSFRDRRIATNEKLFF
TRBJ2-7 | 13 | TRBV20-1 | CSAWTGLSYEQYF
TRBJ1-1 | 13 | TRBV10-3 | CAISDLANTEAFF
TRBJ2-2 | 14 | TRBV28 | CASSSLMITGELFF
TRBJ1-2 | 14 | TRBV18 | CASSPSGPDGGYTF
TRBJ2-1 | 14 | TRBV27 | CASSWTGGHNEQFF
TRBJ2-7 | 15 | TRBV20-1 | CSAKDTGTTTYEQYF
TRBJ1-6 | 14 | TRBV6-1 | CASRDRDPNSPLHF
TRBJ2-1 | 18 | TRBV5-1 | CASSGSGTGDFSYNEQFF
TRBJ2-3 | 15 | TRBV7-2 | CASSTQGARTDTQYF
TRBJ2-1 | 15 | TRBV20-1 | CSARGDRGNYNEQFF
TRBJ2-6 | 13 | TRBV20-1 | CSARDLGANVLTF
TRBJ2-2 | 13 | TRBV7-2 | CASSRTQTGELFF
TRBJ2-7 | 14 | TRBV7-2 | CASSSGTGDYEQYF
TRBJ1-2 | 11 | TRBV20-1 | CSATILYGYTF
TRBJ2-7 | 15 | TRBV7-2 | CASSSPGTASYEQYF
TRBJ1-1 | 16 | TRBV13 | CASSRVGGRMNTEAFF
TRBJ1-2 | 15 | TRBV5-5 | CASSGRDRGNYGYTF